A single TCR beta chain is shown here with its context. These data are taken from a study of blood T cell repertoires in COVID-19. In the study overall: The United States, Italy and Spain supplied acute and convalescent COVID-19 samples. Nucleic acid was either cDNA or gDNA, and it came from T cells, B-cell-depleted T cells, or PBMCs.

Trimming removed 0 bases at V and 3 bases at J, with 13 bases between. The CDR3 is 15 residues long. CDR1 is SGDLS, CDR2 YYNGEE, per germline. As processed by the authors: Amplification from reference gene primers served as the basis for estimated nucleated cell counts. Clones were sequenced by immunoSEQ multiplex PCR, and TCRdb holds only the in-frame ones, with some missing. That table furnishes V, J and clone size, whereas the DNA furnished D and trimming. Of 25,000 to 30,000 clones listed, roughly 83% were seen once; the top ten hold approximately 23%. The sequencing input was peripheral blood. This sequence joins TRBV9 and TRBJ2-7; possible D gene TRBD2, 6 bases. The receptor comes from a human donor in a cohort sampled during active COVID-19. This CDR3 is CASSVGTTLSYEQYF. In nucleotides, the CDR3 is TGTGCCAGCAGCGTAGGGACTACCCTCAGCTACGAGCAGTACTTC.